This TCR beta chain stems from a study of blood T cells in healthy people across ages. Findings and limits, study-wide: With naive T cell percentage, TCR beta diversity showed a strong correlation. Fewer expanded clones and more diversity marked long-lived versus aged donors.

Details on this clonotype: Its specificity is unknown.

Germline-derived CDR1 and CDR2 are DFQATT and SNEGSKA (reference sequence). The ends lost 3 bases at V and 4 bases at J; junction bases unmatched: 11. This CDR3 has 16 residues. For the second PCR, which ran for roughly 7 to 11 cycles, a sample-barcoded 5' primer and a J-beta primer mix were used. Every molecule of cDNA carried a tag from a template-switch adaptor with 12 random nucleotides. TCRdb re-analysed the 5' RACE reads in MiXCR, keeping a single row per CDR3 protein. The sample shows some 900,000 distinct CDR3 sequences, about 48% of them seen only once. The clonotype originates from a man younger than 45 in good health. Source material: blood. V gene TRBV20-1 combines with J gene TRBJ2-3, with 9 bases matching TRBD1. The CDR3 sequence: CSARAGQGPGADTQYF. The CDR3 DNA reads TGCAGTGCTAGGGCCGGACAGGGGCCGGGGGCAGATACGCAGTATTTT.